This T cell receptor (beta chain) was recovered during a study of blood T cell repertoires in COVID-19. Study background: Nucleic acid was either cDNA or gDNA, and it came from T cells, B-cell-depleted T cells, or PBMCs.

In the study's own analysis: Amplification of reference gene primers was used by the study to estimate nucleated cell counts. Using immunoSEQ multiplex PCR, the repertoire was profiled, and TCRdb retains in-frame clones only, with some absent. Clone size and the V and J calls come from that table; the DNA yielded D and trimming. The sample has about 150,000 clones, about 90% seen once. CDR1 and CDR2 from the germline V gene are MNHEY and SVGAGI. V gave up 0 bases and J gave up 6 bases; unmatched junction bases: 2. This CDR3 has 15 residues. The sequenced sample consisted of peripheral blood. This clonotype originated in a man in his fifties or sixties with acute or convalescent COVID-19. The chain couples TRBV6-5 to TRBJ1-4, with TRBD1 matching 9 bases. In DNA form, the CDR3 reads TGTGCCAGCAGTTACTCGGGACAGGGCTATGAAAAACTGTTTTTT. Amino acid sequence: CASSYSGQGYEKLFF.